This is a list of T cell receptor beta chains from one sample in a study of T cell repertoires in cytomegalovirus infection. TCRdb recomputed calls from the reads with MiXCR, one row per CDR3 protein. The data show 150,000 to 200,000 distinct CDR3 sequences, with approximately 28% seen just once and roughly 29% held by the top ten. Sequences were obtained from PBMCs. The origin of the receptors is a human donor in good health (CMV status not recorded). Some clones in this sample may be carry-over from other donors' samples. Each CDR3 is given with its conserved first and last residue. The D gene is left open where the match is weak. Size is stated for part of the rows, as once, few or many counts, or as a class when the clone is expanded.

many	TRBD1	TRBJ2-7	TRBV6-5	TGTGCCAGCAGACGACGACAGGGGACCTCCTACGAGCAGTACTTC	CASRRRQGTSYEQYF
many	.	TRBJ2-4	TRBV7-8	TGTGCCAGCAGCTTAGAAAGGGTTCTAGCCAAAAACATTCAGTACTTC	CASSLERVLAKNIQYF
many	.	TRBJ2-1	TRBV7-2	TGTGCCAGCAGCTTAGCGGGGAAAGGGAGCTCCTACAATGAGCAGTTCTTC	CASSLAGKGSSYNEQFF
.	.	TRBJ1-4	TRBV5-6	TGTGCCAGCAGCGCAATAGTGGGAGGGGGGACCCCGAATGAAAAACTGTTTTTT	CASSAIVGGGTPNEKLFF
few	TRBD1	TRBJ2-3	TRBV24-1	TGTGCCACCTCAAGGGGGCACAGCACAGATACGCAGTATTTT	CATSRGHSTDTQYF
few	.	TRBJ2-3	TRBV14	TGTGCCAGCAGCCAAGATCCGGAGGATACGCAGTATTTT	CASSQDPEDTQYF
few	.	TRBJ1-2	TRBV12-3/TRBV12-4	TGTGCCAGCAGTTTCAGACAGACCTATGGCTACACCTTC	CASSFRQTYGYTF
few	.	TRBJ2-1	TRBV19	TGTGCCACTACAACAGGCTCGCTAATAAAATTCTTC	CATTTGSLIKFF
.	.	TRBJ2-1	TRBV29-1	TGCAGCGGGGCGGGTTCCTACAATGAGCAGTTCTTC	CSGAGSYNEQFF
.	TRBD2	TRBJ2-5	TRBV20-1	TGCAGTGCCAATATAGCGGGCTCGAAGACCCAGTACTTC	CSANIAGSKTQYF
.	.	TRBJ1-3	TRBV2	TGTGCCAGCAGTGAACGGTTAGGGTCGGGAAACACCATATATTTT	CASSERLGSGNTIYF
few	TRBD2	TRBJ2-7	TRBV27	TGTGCCAGCTCACGAGGACTAGCGGGGGCAGGGTGGACCTACGAGCAGTACTTC	CASSRGLAGAGWTYEQYF
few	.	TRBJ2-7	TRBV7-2	TGTGCCAGCAGCTCAGCCGGGAGATCCTACGAGCAGTACTTC	CASSSAGRSYEQYF
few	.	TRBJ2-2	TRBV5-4	TGTGCCAGCAGCTTTAAGAGGGGAAACACCGGGGAGCTGTTTTTT	CASSFKRGNTGELFF
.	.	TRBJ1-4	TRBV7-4	TGTGCCAGCAGCACGCCGGACCCCGGCGGAAAACTGTTTTTT	CASSTPDPGGKLFF
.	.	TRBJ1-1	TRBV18	TGTGCCAGCTCACCTCCGACAGTTATGAACACTGAAGCTTTCTTT	CASSPPTVMNTEAFF
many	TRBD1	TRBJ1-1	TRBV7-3	TGTGCCAGCAGCTTAACTCCGGGACAGGGAATGGAAGCTTTCTTT	CASSLTPGQGMEAFF
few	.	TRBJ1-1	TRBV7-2	TGTGCCAGCAGCTTATACATAGGCGGGAACACTGAAGCTTTCTTT	CASSLYIGGNTEAFF
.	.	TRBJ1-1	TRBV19	TGTGCCAGTAGTCCCCGGTCCCTGGGAGGCACTGAAGCTTTCTTT	CASSPRSLGGTEAFF
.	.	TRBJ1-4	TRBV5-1	TGCGCCAGCAGCTTCGAAGTTGCAACTAATGAAAAACTGTTTTTT	CASSFEVATNEKLFF
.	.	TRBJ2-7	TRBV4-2	TGTGCCAGCAGCCAAGATAGATACGCTGGGGCAGCCTACGAGCAGTACTTC	CASSQDRYAGAAYEQYF
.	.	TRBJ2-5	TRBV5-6	TGTGCCAGCAGCGATCCACCCCCAGAGGAGACCCAGTACTTC	CASSDPPPEETQYF
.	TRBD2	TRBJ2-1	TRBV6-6	TGTGCCAGCAGGCGACCTGGGGAGCGGGGGTCTCTGGATGAGCAGTTCTTC	CASRRPGERGSLDEQFF
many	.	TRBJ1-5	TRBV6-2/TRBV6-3	TGTGCCAGCAGCCCCCCCGGAGGCAATCAGCCCCAGCATTTT	CASSPPGGNQPQHF
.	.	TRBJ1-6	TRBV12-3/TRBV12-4	TGTGCCAGCAGTTCCGGGGGGGGTTCACCCCTCCACTTT	CASSSGGGSPLHF
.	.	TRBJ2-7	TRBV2	TGTGCCAGCAGTGGGCTCAGGGACTCCTACGAGCAGTACTTC	CASSGLRDSYEQYF
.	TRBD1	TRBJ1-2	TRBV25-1	TGTGCCAGCAGCGTGACAGGGGGCAGGAATGGCTACACCTTC	CASSVTGGRNGYTF
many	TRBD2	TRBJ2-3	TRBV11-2	TGTGCCAGCAGCTTACGGGGGGGATTATGGGATACGCAGTATTTT	CASSLRGGLWDTQYF
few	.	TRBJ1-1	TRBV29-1	TGCAGCGTTGAATCGGGCCTGAACACTGAAGCTTTCTTT	CSVESGLNTEAFF
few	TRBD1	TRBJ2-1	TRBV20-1	TGCAGTGCTAGACTCTCCGGCACAGGGGCAGATGAGCAGTTCTTC	CSARLSGTGADEQFF
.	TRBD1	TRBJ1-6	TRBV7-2	TGTGCCAGCAGCTTTAACAGGGGGCTCGCTGGATCACCCCTCCACTTT	CASSFNRGLAGSPLHF
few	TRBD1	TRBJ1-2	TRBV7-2	TGTGCCAGCAGAACGGACAGGGCGTCGTATGGCTACACCTTC	CASRTDRASYGYTF